Shown below are 9 T cell receptor beta chains from a single sample sequenced in a study of cytotoxic CD8 clonotypes in ibrutinib-treated CLL (dated by TCRdb to the early 2020s). Library preparation used the immunoSEQ multiplex PCR assay. TCRdb carries this immuneACCESS record with in-frame sequences only. Its versions omit some clonotypes, under half of them owing to an unresolved V gene in the studies checked, with the rest unexplained. This sample has tens of thousands of clones in its table, and around 73% of those were observed once. The ten largest clones capture roughly 13% of the sample. Interpreted using the paper, the time point label stands for: about twelve months on ibrutinib. Sequenced material: PBMCs, taken after 12 months of ibrutinib treatment. The receptors here all came from a human donor with chronic lymphocytic leukemia.

The chain employs TRBV6-6 and TRBJ2-7; 12 bases fit TRBD1. The CDR3 totals 15 residues. Germline assignment: CDR1 MNHNY and CDR2 SVGAGI (reference sequence). The junction had 10 bases not matched to a gene; V was cut back by 6 bases and J by 7 bases. The CDR3 sequence is CASRSSGQGAREQYF. The DNA of the CDR3 is TGTGCCAGCAGATCCTCGGGACAGGGGGCCAGGGAGCAGTACTTC.

This chain connects TRBV27 to TRBJ2-2, with a weak D call TRBD1 (5 bases). V was trimmed by 7 bases and J by 5 bases, leaving 11 bases between them. The CDR3 is 13 residues long. Germline V CDR1 and CDR2: MNHEY, SMNVEV (reference sequence). The CDR3 DNA follows: TGTGCCAGCAAACCTCAGGGAACCGGGGAGCTGTTTTTT. This sequence encodes CASKPQGTGELFF.

J is TRBJ2-1 and V is TRBV5-1, with 10 bases fitting TRBD2. The CDR3 extends over 15 amino acids. J gave up 7 bases and V 3 bases, and 7 bases lay outside the gene matches. CDR1 is SGHRS, CDR2 YFSETQ, per germline. CDR3 protein: CASSYTGTSANEQFF. DNA for the CDR3: TGCGCCAGCAGCTACACCGGGACTAGCGCTAATGAGCAGTTCTTC.

This clone was recorded once. The chain employs TRBV5-4 and TRBJ1-1, with a possible D match to TRBD1 (5 bases). V was clipped by 1 base and J by 0 bases, with 13 bases between them. The CDR3 totals 16 residues. CDR1 and CDR2 from the germline V gene are SGHNT and YYREEE (reference sequence). The CDR3 sequence: CASSLIAGGMNTEAFF. The DNA for the CDR3 is TGTGCCAGCAGCTTGATCGCGGGGGGAATGAACACTGAAGCTTTCTTT.

This clone turned up a few times. This CDR3 is CAISELEIVGTIYF. The CDR3 coding sequence is TGTGCCATCAGTGAGCTTGAAATCGTTGGCACCATATATTTT. V gene TRBV10-3 combines with J gene TRBJ1-3; no definite D call. The CDR3 extends over 14 amino acids. Germline CDR1 is ENHRY and CDR2 is SYGVKD. V lost 2 bases to trimming and J lost 9 bases, with 14 bases between them.

This clone has a handful of counts. This rearrangement joins TRBV2 to TRBJ2-7; D is unresolved. The germline V gene has CDR1 SNHLY and CDR2 FYNNEI. The germline V and J ends were trimmed by 7 bases and 9 bases, with 13 bases remaining between them. The length of the CDR3 is 11 residues. CDR3 sequence (DNA): TGTGCCAGCACGGGTCGGATAGGGCAGTACTTC. Its translation: CASTGRIGQYF.

This clone was picked up a small number of times. The rearrangement links TRBV19 to TRBJ1-3; no clear D. V gave up 8 bases and J gave up 0 bases, with 11 bases separating them. In germline, CDR1 is LNHDA, CDR2 SQIVND (reference sequence). This CDR3 is built from 14 residues. The CDR3 region has the DNA TGTGCCAGTCGTGCCTTGAGCTCTGGAAACACCATATATTTT. The encoded protein is CASRALSSGNTIYF.

The chain joins TRBV5-1 to TRBJ1-2, with TRBD1 matching 9 bases. Germline CDR1 SGHRS, CDR2 YFSETQ. CDR3 size: 14 residues. After removal of 3 bases from V and 4 bases from J, the junction contained 4 bases not matched to a gene. DNA for the CDR3: TGCGCCAGCAGCTGGGGACAGGGCATCTATGGCTACACCTTC. Protein sequence: CASSWGQGIYGYTF. The variable domain in full, with the rest retrieved from reference TRBV5-1 and TRBJ1-2, is KAGVTQTPRYLIKTRGQQVTLSCSPISGHRSVSWYQQTPGQGLQFLFEYFSETQRNKGNFPGRFSGRQFSNSRSEMNVSTLELGDSALYLCASSWGQGIYGYTFGSGTRLTVV.

The genes are TRBV4-1 and TRBJ1-6, with D maybe TRBD1 (6 bases). CDR3 length: 17 residues. The V end lost 3 bases, the J end lost 5 bases, and 17 bases lay between the germline ends. Germline V lookup: CDR1 MGHRA, CDR2 YSYEKL. The CDR3 protein is CASSHPGIQGNNSPLHF. CDR3 bases: TGCGCCAGCAGCCATCCCGGAATACAGGGTAATAATTCACCCCTCCACTTT.